The table lists the clone carrying this TCR beta chain with a count of one. Measured with immunoSEQ multiplex PCR; TCRdb has only the in-frame clones, and not every one. The sample has 440,000 or so clones; around 91% are singletons. Noted treatment: about 20 received Ad26.COV2.S at low or high dose, single or two shots; about 5 received placebo; per-sample allocation not given. Day 63 following the first vaccine or placebo injection was when the samples were taken. The data are from a study of Ad26.COV2.S vaccination and SARS-CoV-2 variants. Germline values: CDR1 MGHDK, CDR2 SYGVNS. This CDR3 contains 17 residues. Deletions cut 3 bases from V and 5 bases from J, with 23 bases between.

This TCR was sampled from a person between 18 and 59 years old who received the Ad26.COV2.S COVID-19 vaccine or a placebo. The genes are TRBV25-1 and TRBJ2-7; TRBD1 might be the D (5 bases). Sequencing used peripheral blood, obtained in a trial of Ad26.COV2.S vaccine versus placebo. The CDR3 DNA reads TGTGCCAGCAGTGAGTCCGCAGGGTTCCACCGTCCGCACGAGCAGTACTTC. Amino acids: CASSESAGFHRPHEQYF.